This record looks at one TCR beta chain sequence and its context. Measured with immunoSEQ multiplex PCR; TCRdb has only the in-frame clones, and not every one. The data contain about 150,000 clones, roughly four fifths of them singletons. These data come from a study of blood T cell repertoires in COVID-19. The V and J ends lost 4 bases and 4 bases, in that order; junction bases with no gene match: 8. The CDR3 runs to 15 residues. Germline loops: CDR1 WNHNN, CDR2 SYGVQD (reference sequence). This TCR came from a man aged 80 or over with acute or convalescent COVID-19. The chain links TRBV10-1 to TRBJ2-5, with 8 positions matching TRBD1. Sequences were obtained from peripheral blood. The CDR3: CASSAGQGIRETQYF. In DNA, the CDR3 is TGCGCCAGCAGTGCCGGACAGGGAATTCGAGAGACCCAGTACTTC.